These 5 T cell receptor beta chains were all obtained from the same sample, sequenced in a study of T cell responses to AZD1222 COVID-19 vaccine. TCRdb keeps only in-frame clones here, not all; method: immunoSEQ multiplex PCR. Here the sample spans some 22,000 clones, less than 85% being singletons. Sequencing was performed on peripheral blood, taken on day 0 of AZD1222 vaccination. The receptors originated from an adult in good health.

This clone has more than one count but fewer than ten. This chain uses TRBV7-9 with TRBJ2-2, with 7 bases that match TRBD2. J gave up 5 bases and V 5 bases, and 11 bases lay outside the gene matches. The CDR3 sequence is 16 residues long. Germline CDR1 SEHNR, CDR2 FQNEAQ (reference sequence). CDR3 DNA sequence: TGTGCCAGCAGCGAACCCCCGGGGGGAAGGACCGGGGAGCTGTTTTTT. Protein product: CASSEPPGGRTGELFF.

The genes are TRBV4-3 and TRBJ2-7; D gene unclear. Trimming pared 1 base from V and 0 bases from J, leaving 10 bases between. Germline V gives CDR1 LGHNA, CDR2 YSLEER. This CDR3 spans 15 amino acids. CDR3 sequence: CASSQAAASSYEQYF. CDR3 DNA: TGCGCCAGCAGCCAAGCGGCAGCTTCCTCCTACGAGCAGTACTTC.

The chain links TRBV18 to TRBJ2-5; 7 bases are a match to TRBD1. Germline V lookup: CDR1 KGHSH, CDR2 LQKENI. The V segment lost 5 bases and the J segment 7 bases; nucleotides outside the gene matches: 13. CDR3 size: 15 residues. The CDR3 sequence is CASSSDRERVSTQYF. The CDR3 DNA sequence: TGTGCCAGCTCATCAGACAGGGAGAGAGTTTCGACCCAGTACTTC.

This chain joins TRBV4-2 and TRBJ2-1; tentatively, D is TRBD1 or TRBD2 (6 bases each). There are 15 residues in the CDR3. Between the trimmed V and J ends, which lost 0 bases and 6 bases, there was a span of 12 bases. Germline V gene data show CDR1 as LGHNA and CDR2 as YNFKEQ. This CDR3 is CASSQDIGGGNEQFF. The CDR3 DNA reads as TGTGCCAGCAGCCAAGATATCGGAGGGGGCAATGAGCAGTTCTTC.

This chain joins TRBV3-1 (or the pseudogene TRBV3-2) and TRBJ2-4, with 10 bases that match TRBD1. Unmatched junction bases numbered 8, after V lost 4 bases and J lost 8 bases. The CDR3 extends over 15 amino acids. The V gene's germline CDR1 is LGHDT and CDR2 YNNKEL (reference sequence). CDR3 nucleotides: TGTGCCAGCAGCCCACGGACAGGGGGGTCTGACATTCAGTACTTC. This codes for CASSPRTGGSDIQYF.